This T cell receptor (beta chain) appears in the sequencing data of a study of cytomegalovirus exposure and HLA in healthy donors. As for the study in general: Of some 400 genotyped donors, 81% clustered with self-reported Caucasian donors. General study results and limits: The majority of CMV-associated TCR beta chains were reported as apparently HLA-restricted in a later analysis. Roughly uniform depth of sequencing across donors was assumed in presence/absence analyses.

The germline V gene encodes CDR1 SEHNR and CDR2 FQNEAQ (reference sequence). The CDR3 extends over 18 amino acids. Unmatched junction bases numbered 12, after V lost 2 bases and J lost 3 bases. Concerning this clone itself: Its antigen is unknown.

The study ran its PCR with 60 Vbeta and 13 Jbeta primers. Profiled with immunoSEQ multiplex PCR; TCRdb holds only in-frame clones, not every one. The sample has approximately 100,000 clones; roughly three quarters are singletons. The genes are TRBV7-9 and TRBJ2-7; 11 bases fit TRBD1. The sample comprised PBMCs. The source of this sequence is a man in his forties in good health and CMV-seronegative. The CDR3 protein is CASSLTPHGTGGYYEQYF. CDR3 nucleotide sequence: TGTGCCAGCAGCTTAACGCCCCACGGGACAGGGGGTTACTACGAGCAGTACTTC.